Listed here are 9 T cell receptor beta chains from one sample, sequenced in a study of cytomegalovirus exposure and HLA in healthy donors. PCR used 60 Vbeta primers and 13 Jbeta primers. Only in-frame clones appear in the TCRdb table, and some are missing; sequencing was by immunoSEQ multiplex PCR. The profile covers roughly 100,000 clones, with just over 70% appearing a single time and roughly 0.79% taken by the ten largest. Sequenced material: PBMCs. The receptors come from a boy aged 10-17 years in good health and CMV-seronegative.

V gene TRBV30 combines with J gene TRBJ1-1; D remains ambiguous. The CDR3 extends over 11 amino acids. V lost 0 bases and J 6 bases, leaving 5 bases between the germline ends. Germline CDR1 and CDR2: GTSNPN and SVGIG (reference sequence). The CDR3 DNA reads TGTGCCTGGAGTGTCCCTCCTGAAGCTTTCTTT. It yields the protein CAWSVPPEAFF.

As concerns this clone: Since a far larger clone is one base different, this is likely a read error. This likely comes from a read error, as the CDR3 has no conserved phenylalanine or tryptophan at its end. The chain couples TRBV5-1 to TRBJ1-5; 9 bases agree with TRBD1. The CDR3 runs 15 residues. With V trimmed by 0 bases and J by 2 bases, 0 bases remained unmatched. Germline V gene lookup returns CDR1 SGHRS and CDR2 YFSETQ. The CDR3 protein is CASSLGTGGNQPQHV. The DNA for the CDR3 is TGCGCCAGCAGCTTGGGGACAGGGGGCAATCAGCCCCAGCATGTT.

The chain uses TRBV5-1 and TRBJ2-3, with a tentative D call TRBD2 (5 bases). The CDR3 loop spans 15 amino acids. Looked up from germline, CDR1 is SGHRS and CDR2 is YFSETQ. V lost 4 bases, J lost 5 bases, and 17 bases lay in between. CDR3 nucleotide sequence: TGCGCCAGCAGCCCGGCGGGTTTGGGTGGAGATACGCAGTATTTT. Translating it yields CASSPAGLGGDTQYF.

The CDR3 DNA reads TGTGCCAGCAGCGACGGGACAGAGAGCAATCAGCCCCAGCATTTT. It yields the protein CASSDGTESNQPQHF. The rearrangement links TRBV2 to TRBJ1-5; 7 bases map to TRBD1. Germline V gene sequence: CDR1 SNHLY, CDR2 FYNNEI. This CDR3 region has 15 residues. V gave up 6 bases and J gave up 1 base; unmatched junction bases: 6.

This clone occurred a few times. V gene TRBV7-2 combines with J gene TRBJ2-1; the match to TRBD1 covers 7 bases. Unmatched junction bases numbered 4, after V lost 5 bases and J lost 9 bases. Germline CDR1 is SGHTA and CDR2 is FQGNSA. The CDR3 extends over 12 amino acids. This CDR3 reads CASSQTGFEQFF. The CDR3, as DNA: TGTGCCAGCAGCCAGACAGGGTTTGAGCAGTTCTTC.

This clone was observed once. The rearrangement links TRBV10-1 to TRBJ2-2, with D possibly matching TRBD1 (5 bases). Germline V gene sequence: CDR1 WNHNN, CDR2 SYGVQD (reference sequence). This CDR3 is 13 amino acids long. V dropped 3 bases and J dropped 3 bases, with 5 bases sitting between them. The CDR3 DNA sequence: TGCGCCAGCAGTGACAGGGACACCGGGGAGCTGTTTTTT. Translation: CASSDRDTGELFF.

This clone was detected a few times. The chain has TRBV13 and TRBJ2-3; TRBD1 is a possible D gene (5 bases). There are 14 residues in the CDR3. With 4 bases removed from V and 4 bases from J, the gap between germline ends came to 12 bases. Germline lookup yields CDR1 PRHDT and CDR2 FYEKMQ (reference sequence). CDR3 loop: CASSWTRVADTQYF. CDR3 nucleotides: TGTGCCAGCAGCTGGACCAGGGTCGCAGATACGCAGTATTTT. The complete variable domain, with remaining parts taken from reference TRBV13 and TRBJ2-3, reads AAGVIQSPRHLIKEKRETATLKCYPIPRHDTVYWYQQGPGQDPQFLISFYEKMQSDKGSIPDRFSAQQFSDYHSELNMSSLELGDSALYFCASSWTRVADTQYFGPGTRLTVL.

V is TRBV28 and J is TRBJ2-7; 7 bases map to TRBD1. The CDR3 has 16 amino acids. Germline CDR1 is MDHEN and CDR2 is SYDVKM. V was clipped by 5 bases and J by 3 bases; unmatched bases: 13. DNA for the CDR3: TGTGCCAGCAGTGAGGGGGCGGAGCGCATGTTCTACGAGCAGTACTTC. It specifies CASSEGAERMFYEQYF.

This chain uses TRBV27 with TRBJ1-2; weak D call: TRBD1 (6 bases). There are 14 residues in the CDR3. V lost 4 bases and J 8 bases, leaving 17 bases between the germline ends. Germline lookup yields CDR1 MNHEY and CDR2 SMNVEV (reference sequence). CDR3 DNA: TGTGCCAGCAGTTCATACAGGGAGAATTTAGGCTACACCTTC. Its protein is CASSSYRENLGYTF.